This is a list of T cell receptor beta chains from one sample in a study of T cell responses to AZD1222 COVID-19 vaccine. The assay was immunoSEQ multiplex PCR, and TCRdb's table has in-frame clones only and misses some. The profile shows about 110,000 clones, 80% to 90% of them singletons. Sequenced here: peripheral blood, sampled 28 days after the second AZD1222 dose. Receptors originate from an adult who received the AZD1222 COVID-19 vaccine. Each CDR3 is given with its conserved first and last residue. The D gene is left open where the match is weak. Where a row states a size, it is once, few, many or the class of an expanded clone; other rows omit it.

V	size	J	D	CDR3	DNA
TRBV18	.	TRBJ1-2	.	CASSIGRNYGYTF	TGTGCCAGCTCAATAGGGAGAAACTATGGCTACACCTTC
TRBV5-1	once	TRBJ1-2	.	CASSSNKNYGYTF	TGCGCCAGCAGCTCGAACAAAAACTATGGCTACACCTTC
TRBV7-2	.	TRBJ1-5	TRBD1	CASSPRDRGGSGNQPQHF	TGTGCCAGCAGCCCCCGGGACAGAGGCGGTAGTGGCAATCAGCCCCAGCATTTT
TRBV19	.	TRBJ2-1	.	CASSIFGTKNNEQFF	TGTGCCAGTAGTATTTTTGGGACAAAGAACAATGAGCAGTTCTTC
TRBV19	.	TRBJ1-5	TRBD1	CASSITGGNNQPQHF	TGTGCCAGTAGTATAACAGGGGGCAACAATCAGCCCCAGCATTTT
TRBV10-1	.	TRBJ2-7	TRBD1	CASSRTGPCYEQYF	TGCGCCAGCAGCCGGACAGGGCCATGCTACGAGCAGTACTTC
TRBV4-2	once	TRBJ1-1	.	CASSPDHLGTEAFF	TGTGCCAGCAGCCCGGACCACCTGGGGACTGAAGCTTTCTTT
TRBV19	few	TRBJ1-6	.	CASSIRSSPLHF	TGTGCCAGTAGTATAAGAAGTTCACCCCTCCACTTT
TRBV18	.	TRBJ1-4	.	CASSPAGYKLFF	TGTGCCAGCTCACCAGCCGGCTATAAACTGTTTTTT
TRBV3-1/TRBV3-2	.	TRBJ2-1	.	CASSQDRANEQFF	TGTGCCAGCAGCCAAGATCGGGCAAATGAGCAGTTCTTC
TRBV14	.	TRBJ2-2	.	CASSPFPGTGELFF	TGTGCCAGCAGCCCCTTCCCAGGTACCGGGGAGCTGTTTTTT
TRBV7-3	.	TRBJ2-1	TRBD2	CASSSSGGAIYEQFF	TGTGCCAGCAGCTCGAGCGGGGGGGCCATATATGAGCAGTTCTTC
TRBV14	.	TRBJ1-1	TRBD1	CASSHIVGTGITEAFF	TGTGCCAGCAGCCACATTGTGGGGACAGGGATCACTGAAGCTTTCTTT
TRBV28	.	TRBJ2-7	TRBD2	CASSFGLAGVYEQYF	TGTGCCAGCAGTTTTGGACTAGCGGGGGTCTACGAGCAGTACTTC
TRBV19	once	TRBJ2-6	.	CASSIGGTGANVLTF	TGTGCCAGTAGTATAGGGGGGACTGGGGCCAACGTCCTGACTTTC
TRBV19	.	TRBJ1-1	.	CASSMIGNTEAFF	TGTGCCAGTAGTATGATCGGGAACACTGAAGCTTTCTTT
TRBV5-4	.	TRBJ2-6	.	CASSSQGYGANVLTF	TGTGCCAGCAGCTCACAGGGATATGGGGCCAACGTCCTGACTTTC
TRBV12-5	.	TRBJ1-2	.	CASGLQTDYGYTF	TGTGCTAGTGGTTTGCAGACAGACTATGGCTACACCTTC
TRBV9	few	TRBJ1-4	.	CASSVGNSPNEKLFF	TGTGCCAGCAGCGTAGGGAATTCACCTAATGAAAAACTGTTTTTT
TRBV19	.	TRBJ1-1	.	CASSIFRGWTEAFF	TGTGCCAGTAGTATTTTCAGGGGTTGGACTGAAGCTTTCTTT
TRBV28	.	TRBJ2-2	.	CASSQYTGELFF	TGTGCCAGCAGCCAATACACCGGGGAGCTGTTTTTT
TRBV7-9	.	TRBJ1-6	.	CASSLGDSPLHF	TGTGCCAGCAGCTTGGGAGATTCACCCCTCCACTTT
TRBV18	.	TRBJ1-4	.	CASSPTEGRAPTNEKLFF	TGTGCCAGCTCACCAACCGAGGGTAGAGCCCCAACTAATGAAAAACTGTTTTTT
TRBV5-1	.	TRBJ2-7	.	CASSQPLRNLHEQYF	TGCGCCAGCAGCCAGCCACTGCGGAACCTCCACGAGCAGTACTTC
TRBV7-7	.	TRBJ2-2	TRBD1	CASRTGTGSNTGELFF	TGTGCTAGCAGGACCGGGACAGGATCCAACACCGGGGAGCTGTTTTTT
TRBV2	once	TRBJ1-6	.	CASSPRSPLHF	TGTGCCAGCTCCCCCCGCTCACCCCTCCACTTT
TRBV5-8	.	TRBJ1-1	.	CAGPGFEAFF	TGTGCCGGTCCGGGTTTCGAAGCTTTCTTT
TRBV3-1/TRBV3-2	once	TRBJ1-1	TRBD1	CASSPTGGTGTEAFF	TGTGCCAGCAGCCCCACAGGGGGCACGGGCACTGAAGCTTTCTTT
TRBV12-3/TRBV12-4	.	TRBJ2-3	.	CASSSGLTDTQYF	TGTGCCAGCAGTTCGGGTCTCACAGATACGCAGTATTTT
TRBV27	.	TRBJ1-4	TRBD1	CASSFMWQGVEKLFF	TGTGCCAGCAGTTTTATGTGGCAGGGGGTTGAAAAACTGTTTTTT
TRBV18	.	TRBJ1-2	.	CASSPRTAYGYTF	TGTGCCAGCTCACCCCGGACCGCCTATGGCTACACCTTC
TRBV30	.	TRBJ1-2	.	CAWSLQANYGYTF	TGTGCTTGGAGCCTTCAGGCCAACTATGGCTACACCTTC
TRBV5-4	.	TRBJ1-1	.	CASSLGGYGEAFF	TGTGCCAGCAGCTTGGGGGGGTACGGTGAAGCTTTCTTT
TRBV27	.	TRBJ1-3	TRBD1	CASSLWGTGANTIYF	TGTGCCAGCAGTTTATGGGGGACAGGGGCGAACACCATATATTTT
TRBV11-2	few	TRBJ1-6	.	CASSPSPVAPLHF	TGTGCCAGCAGCCCTAGCCCGGTTGCACCCCTCCACTTT
TRBV28	once	TRBJ1-2	TRBD1	CASTPQGVSATF	TGTGCCAGCACCCCACAGGGGGTCTCCGCCACCTTC
TRBV11-2	.	TRBJ2-7	.	CASSPQGGTYEQYF	TGTGCCAGCAGCCCTCAAGGGGGGACCTACGAGCAGTACTTC
TRBV28	.	TRBJ2-1	TRBD1	CASSSTGVRQFF	TGTGCCAGCAGTTCCACAGGGGTAAGGCAGTTCTTC
TRBV7-2	.	TRBJ2-3	TRBD2	CASSVTSGGTTDTQYF	TGTGCCAGCAGCGTGACTAGCGGGGGAACCACAGATACGCAGTATTTT